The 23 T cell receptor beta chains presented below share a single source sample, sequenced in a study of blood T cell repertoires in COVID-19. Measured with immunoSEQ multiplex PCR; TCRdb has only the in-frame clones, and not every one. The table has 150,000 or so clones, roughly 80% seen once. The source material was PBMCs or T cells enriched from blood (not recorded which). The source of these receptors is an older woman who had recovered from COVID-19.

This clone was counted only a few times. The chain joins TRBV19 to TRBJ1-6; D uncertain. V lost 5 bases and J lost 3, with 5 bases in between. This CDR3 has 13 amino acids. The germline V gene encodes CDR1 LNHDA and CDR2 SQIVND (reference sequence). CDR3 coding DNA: TGTGCCAGTAGTGGCAGCTATAATTCACCCCTCCACTTT. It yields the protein CASSGSYNSPLHF.

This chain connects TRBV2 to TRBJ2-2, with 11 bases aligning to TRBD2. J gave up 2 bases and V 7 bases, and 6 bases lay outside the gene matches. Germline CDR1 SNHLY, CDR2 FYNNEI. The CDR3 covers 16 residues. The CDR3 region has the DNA TGTGCCAGCAACCCTGGGACTAGCGGAAACACCGGGGAGCTGTTTTTT. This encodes CASNPGTSGNTGELFF.

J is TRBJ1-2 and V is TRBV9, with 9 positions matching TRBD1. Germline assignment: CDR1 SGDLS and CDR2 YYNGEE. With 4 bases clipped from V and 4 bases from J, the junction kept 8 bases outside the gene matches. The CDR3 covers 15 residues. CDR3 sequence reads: CASSPSRDRAYGYTF. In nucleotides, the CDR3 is TGTGCCAGCAGCCCAAGCCGGGACAGGGCCTATGGCTACACCTTC.

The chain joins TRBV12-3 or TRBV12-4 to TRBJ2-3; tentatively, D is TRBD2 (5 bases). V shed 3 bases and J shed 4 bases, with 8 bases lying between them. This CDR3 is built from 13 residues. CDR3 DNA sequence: TGTGCCAGCAGTTTTCTAGCAGCAGATACGCAGTATTTT. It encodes CASSFLAADTQYF.

CDR3 region: CASSLPEGGQDTQYF. The DNA for the CDR3 is TGTGCCAGCAGCCTACCCGAGGGGGGGCAGGATACGCAGTATTTT. The chain recombines TRBV3-1 (or the pseudogene TRBV3-2) with TRBJ2-3; tentative D call: TRBD2 (7 bases). This CDR3 comprises 15 residues. From germline, CDR1 is LGHDT and CDR2 YNNKEL (reference sequence). Trimming took off 4 bases at V and 6 bases at J, with 17 bases between the two ends.

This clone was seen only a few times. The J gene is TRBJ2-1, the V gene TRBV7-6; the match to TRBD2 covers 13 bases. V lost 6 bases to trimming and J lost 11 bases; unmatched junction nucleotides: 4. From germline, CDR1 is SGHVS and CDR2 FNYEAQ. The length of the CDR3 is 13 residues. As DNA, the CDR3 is TGTGCCAGCAGGTCGACTAGCGGGGGGCAGCAGTTCTTC. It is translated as CASRSTSGGQQFF.

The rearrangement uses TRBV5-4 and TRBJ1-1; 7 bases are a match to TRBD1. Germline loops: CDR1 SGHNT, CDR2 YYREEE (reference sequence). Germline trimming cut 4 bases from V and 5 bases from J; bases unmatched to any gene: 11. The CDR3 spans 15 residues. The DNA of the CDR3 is TGTGCCAGCAGCAGGGGCCGACAGGGTTCAACTGAAGCTTTCTTT. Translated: CASSRGRQGSTEAFF. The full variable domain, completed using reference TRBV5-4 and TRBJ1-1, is ETGVTQSPTHLIKTRGQQVTLRCSSQSGHNTVSWYQQALGQGPQFIFQYYREEENGRGNFPPRFSGLQFPNYSSELNVNALELDDSALYLCASSRGRQGSTEAFFGQGTRLTVV.

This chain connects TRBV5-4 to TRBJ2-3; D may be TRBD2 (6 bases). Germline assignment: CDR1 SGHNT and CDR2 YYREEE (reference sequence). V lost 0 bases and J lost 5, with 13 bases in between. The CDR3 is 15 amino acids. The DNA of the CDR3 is TGTGCCAGCAGCTTGGATCCGCAGGGAGGAGATACGCAGTATTTT. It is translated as CASSLDPQGGDTQYF.

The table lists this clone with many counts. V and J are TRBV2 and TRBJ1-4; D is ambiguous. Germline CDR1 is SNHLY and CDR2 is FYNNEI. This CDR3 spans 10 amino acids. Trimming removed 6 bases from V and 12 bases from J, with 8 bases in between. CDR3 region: CASSGRELFF. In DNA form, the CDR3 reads TGTGCCAGCAGCGGCCGGGAACTGTTTTTT.

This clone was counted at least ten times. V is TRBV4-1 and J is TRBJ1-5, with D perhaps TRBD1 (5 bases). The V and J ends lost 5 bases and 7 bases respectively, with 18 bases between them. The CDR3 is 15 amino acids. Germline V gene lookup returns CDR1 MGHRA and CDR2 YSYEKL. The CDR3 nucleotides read TGCGCCAGCAGCTACATCAGGGAGGGAGGGCAGCCCCAGCATTTT. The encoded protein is CASSYIREGGQPQHF.

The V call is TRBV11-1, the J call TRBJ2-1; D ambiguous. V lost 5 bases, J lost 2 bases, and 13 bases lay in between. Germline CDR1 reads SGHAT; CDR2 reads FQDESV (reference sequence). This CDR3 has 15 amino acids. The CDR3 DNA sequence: TGTGCCAGCAGCCCGCGAAGAATGGCCTACAATGAGCAGTTCTTC. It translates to CASSPRRMAYNEQFF.

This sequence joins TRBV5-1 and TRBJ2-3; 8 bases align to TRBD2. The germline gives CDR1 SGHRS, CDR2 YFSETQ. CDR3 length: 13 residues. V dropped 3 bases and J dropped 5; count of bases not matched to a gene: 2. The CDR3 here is CASSYRGGDTQYF. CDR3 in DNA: TGCGCCAGCAGCTATCGGGGGGGAGATACGCAGTATTTT. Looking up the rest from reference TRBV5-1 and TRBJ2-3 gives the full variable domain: KAGVTQTPRYLIKTRGQQVTLSCSPISGHRSVSWYQQTPGQGLQFLFEYFSETQRNKGNFPGRFSGRQFSNSRSEMNVSTLELGDSALYLCASSYRGGDTQYFGPGTRLTVL.

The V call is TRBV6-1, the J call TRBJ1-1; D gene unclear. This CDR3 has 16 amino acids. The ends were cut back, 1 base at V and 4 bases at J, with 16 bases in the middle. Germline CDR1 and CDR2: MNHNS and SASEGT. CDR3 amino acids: CASSEDGVWSGTEAFF. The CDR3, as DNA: TGTGCCAGCAGTGAAGACGGAGTTTGGTCGGGCACTGAAGCTTTCTTT.

CDR3 loop: CASTLYQDSPLHF. The CDR3, as DNA: TGTGCCAGCACCCTTTATCAGGATTCACCCCTCCACTTT. The V and J genes are TRBV12-3 or TRBV12-4 and TRBJ1-6, with D unclear. CDR3 length: 13 amino acids. The V end lost 7 bases, the J end lost 8 bases, and 12 bases lay between the germline ends.

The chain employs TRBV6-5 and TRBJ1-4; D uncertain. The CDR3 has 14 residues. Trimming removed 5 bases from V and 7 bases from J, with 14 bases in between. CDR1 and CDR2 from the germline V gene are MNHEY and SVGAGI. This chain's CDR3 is CASSNRHTREKLFF. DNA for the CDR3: TGTGCCAGCAGTAATCGACATACTCGTGAAAAACTGTTTTTT.

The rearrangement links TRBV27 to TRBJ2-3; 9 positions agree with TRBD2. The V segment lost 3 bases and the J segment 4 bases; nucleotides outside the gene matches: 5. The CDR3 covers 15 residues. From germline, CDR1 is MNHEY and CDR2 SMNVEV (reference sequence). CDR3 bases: TGTGCCAGCAGTTTTGGTGCGGGGGGGCCAGATACGCAGTATTTT. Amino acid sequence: CASSFGAGGPDTQYF.

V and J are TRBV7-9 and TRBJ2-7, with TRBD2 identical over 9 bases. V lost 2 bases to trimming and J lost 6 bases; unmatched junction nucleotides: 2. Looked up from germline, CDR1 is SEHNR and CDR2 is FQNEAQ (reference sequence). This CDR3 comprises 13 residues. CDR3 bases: TGTGCCAGCAGCTTAAAGCGGGGGGCCGAGCAGTACTTC. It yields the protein CASSLKRGAEQYF.

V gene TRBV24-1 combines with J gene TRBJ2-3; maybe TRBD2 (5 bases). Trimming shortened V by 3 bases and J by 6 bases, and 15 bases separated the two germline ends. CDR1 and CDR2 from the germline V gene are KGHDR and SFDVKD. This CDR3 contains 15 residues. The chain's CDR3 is CATSDPGLSPDTQYF. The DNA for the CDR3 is TGTGCCACCAGTGATCCGGGGTTGTCCCCGGATACGCAGTATTTT.

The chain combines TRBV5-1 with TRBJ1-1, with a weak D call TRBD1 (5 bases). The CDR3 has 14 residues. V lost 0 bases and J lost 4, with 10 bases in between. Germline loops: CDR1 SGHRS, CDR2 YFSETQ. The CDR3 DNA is TGCGCCAGCAGCTTGGAAGGGGTCGGCACTGAAGCTTTCTTT. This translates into CASSLEGVGTEAFF.

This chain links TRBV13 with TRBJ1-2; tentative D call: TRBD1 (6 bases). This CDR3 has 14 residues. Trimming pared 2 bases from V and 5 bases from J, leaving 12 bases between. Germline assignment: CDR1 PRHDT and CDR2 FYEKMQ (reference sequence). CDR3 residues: CASSLLGATYGYTF. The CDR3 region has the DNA TGTGCCAGCAGCTTATTGGGGGCAACTTATGGCTACACCTTC.

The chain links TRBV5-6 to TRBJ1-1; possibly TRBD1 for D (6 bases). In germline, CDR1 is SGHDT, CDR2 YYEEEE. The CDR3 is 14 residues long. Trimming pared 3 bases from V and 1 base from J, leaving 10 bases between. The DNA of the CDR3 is TGTGCCAGCAGCTATGGACAGAGGAACACTGAAGCTTTCTTT. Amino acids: CASSYGQRNTEAFF.

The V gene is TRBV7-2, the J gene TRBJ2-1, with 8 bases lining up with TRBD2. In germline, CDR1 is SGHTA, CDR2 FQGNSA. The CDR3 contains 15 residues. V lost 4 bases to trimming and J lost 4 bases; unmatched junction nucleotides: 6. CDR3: CASSSNSGEYNEQFF. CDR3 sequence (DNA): TGTGCCAGCAGCTCCAATAGCGGGGAGTACAATGAGCAGTTCTTC.

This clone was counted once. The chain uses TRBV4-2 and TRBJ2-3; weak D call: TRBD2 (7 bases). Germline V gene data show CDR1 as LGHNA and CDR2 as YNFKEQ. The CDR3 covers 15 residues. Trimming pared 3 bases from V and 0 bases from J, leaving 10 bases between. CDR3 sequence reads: CASSHAGASTDTQYF. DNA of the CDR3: TGTGCCAGCAGCCATGCGGGGGCCAGCACAGATACGCAGTATTTT.